These T cell receptor beta chains were read from a single sample in a study of cytomegalovirus exposure and HLA in healthy donors. Clones were sequenced by immunoSEQ multiplex PCR, and TCRdb holds only the in-frame ones, with some missing. The table has some 59,000 clones, around 82% seen once. Sequencing was done on a sample of PBMCs. The receptors here all came from a woman under 30 in good health and CMV-seronegative. Each CDR3 is given with its conserved first and last residue. The order of the fields is D gene, V gene, clone size, J gene, CDR3 DNA, CDR3 protein. The D gene is left open where the match is weak. The listing skips clone size in some rows; elsewhere it reads once, few, many or a size class.

d_call: TRBD2
v_call: TRBV27
clone_size: .
j_call: TRBJ2-5
cdr3_nt: TGTGCCAGCAGCAAACTAGCGTATCAAGAGACCCAGTACTTC
cdr3_aa: CASSKLAYQETQYF

d_call: TRBD1
v_call: TRBV25-1
clone_size: .
j_call: TRBJ1-6
cdr3_nt: TGTGCCAGCAGACGGGACAGAGCCTGGTCACCCCTCCACTTT
cdr3_aa: CASRRDRAWSPLHF

d_call: TRBD1
v_call: TRBV19
clone_size: .
j_call: TRBJ1-2
cdr3_nt: TGTGCCAGTAGCCGGGACAGGGGAGCCCCAATCTATGGCTACACCTTC
cdr3_aa: CASSRDRGAPIYGYTF

d_call: .
v_call: TRBV28
clone_size: .
j_call: TRBJ1-6
cdr3_nt: TGTGCCAGCAGTGACCGGTTGGGAGAGGCTTATAATTCACCCCTCCACTTT
cdr3_aa: CASSDRLGEAYNSPLHF

d_call: .
v_call: TRBV7-3
clone_size: few
j_call: TRBJ1-4
cdr3_nt: TGTGCCAGCAGCTTAAGAGGCCCAGGACTTAATGAAAAACTGTTTTTT
cdr3_aa: CASSLRGPGLNEKLFF

d_call: .
v_call: TRBV6-6
clone_size: few
j_call: TRBJ1-1
cdr3_nt: TGTGCCAGCAACACGCGGGACTCCTCCTCGTTAGCTTTCTTT
cdr3_aa: CASNTRDSSSLAFF

d_call: TRBD1
v_call: TRBV9
clone_size: .
j_call: TRBJ1-4
cdr3_nt: TGTGCCAGCAGCGTAGCAGGGGGCGGCGGTGAAAAACTGTTTTTT
cdr3_aa: CASSVAGGGGEKLFF

d_call: .
v_call: TRBV27
clone_size: .
j_call: TRBJ1-4
cdr3_nt: TGTGCCAGCAGTTACGGGTTTAATGAAAAACTGTTTTTT
cdr3_aa: CASSYGFNEKLFF

d_call: .
v_call: TRBV18
clone_size: .
j_call: TRBJ2-7
cdr3_nt: TGTGCCAGCTCACCAGCAGAGGGTCCCTACGAGCAGTACTTC
cdr3_aa: CASSPAEGPYEQYF

d_call: TRBD1
v_call: TRBV7-3
clone_size: .
j_call: TRBJ1-5
cdr3_nt: TGTGCCAGCAGACAGGGGCCCAATCAGCCCCAGCATTTT
cdr3_aa: CASRQGPNQPQHF

d_call: .
v_call: TRBV19
clone_size: .
j_call: TRBJ1-1
cdr3_nt: TGTGCCAGTAGTATTGAGGGAACTGAAGCTTTCTTT
cdr3_aa: CASSIEGTEAFF

d_call: TRBD1
v_call: TRBV10-3
clone_size: .
j_call: TRBJ2-6
cdr3_nt: TGTGCCATCAGTGAGACAGGGGATGGGGCCAACGTCCTGACTTTC
cdr3_aa: CAISETGDGANVLTF

d_call: .
v_call: TRBV4-1
clone_size: once
j_call: TRBJ1-6
cdr3_nt: TGCGCCAGCAGCCAAGTATGGCAGGGATATAATTCACCCCTCCACTTT
cdr3_aa: CASSQVWQGYNSPLHF

d_call: TRBD2
v_call: TRBV6-1
clone_size: .
j_call: TRBJ2-1
cdr3_nt: TGTGCCAGCAGTGACGGGAGGACTAGCGGGAGGTGGAATGAGCAGTTCTTC
cdr3_aa: CASSDGRTSGRWNEQFF

d_call: TRBD1
v_call: TRBV30
clone_size: .
j_call: TRBJ1-1
cdr3_nt: TGTGCCTGGAGTAAAACAGGGGGTAACACTGAAGCTTTCTTT
cdr3_aa: CAWSKTGGNTEAFF

d_call: TRBD2
v_call: TRBV6-1
clone_size: .
j_call: TRBJ2-5
cdr3_nt: TGTGCCAGCAGTGAAGCCGCGAGTAGCGGGAGGTGGGGAGAGACCCAGTACTTC
cdr3_aa: CASSEAASSGRWGETQYF

d_call: .
v_call: TRBV6-1
clone_size: .
j_call: TRBJ1-6
cdr3_nt: TGTGCCAGCAGTGAAACAGGAAATTTTAATTCACCCCTCCACTTT
cdr3_aa: CASSETGNFNSPLHF

d_call: TRBD1
v_call: TRBV6-5
clone_size: .
j_call: TRBJ2-5
cdr3_nt: TGTGCCAGCAGAACCGGGACAGTCGAGACCCAGTACTTC
cdr3_aa: CASRTGTVETQYF

d_call: .
v_call: TRBV5-1
clone_size: .
j_call: TRBJ1-2
cdr3_nt: TGCGCCACCAGGCGGACTCTCGGCAATAACTATGGCTACACCTTC
cdr3_aa: CATRRTLGNNYGYTF

d_call: TRBD1
v_call: TRBV28
clone_size: .
j_call: TRBJ1-4
cdr3_nt: TGTGCCAGCAGTTTAGTTGGCCAGGGGGCCGGTGAAAAACTGTTTTTT
cdr3_aa: CASSLVGQGAGEKLFF

d_call: .
v_call: TRBV27
clone_size: .
j_call: TRBJ1-2
cdr3_nt: TGTGCCAGCAGTCGGAGGGTCAGGGCCCATGGCTACACCTTC
cdr3_aa: CASSRRVRAHGYTF

d_call: .
v_call: TRBV7-3
clone_size: .
j_call: TRBJ1-6
cdr3_nt: TGTGCCAGCAGCTTAAGGGCCGGTACAAATTCACCCCTCCACTTT
cdr3_aa: CASSLRAGTNSPLHF

d_call: TRBD1
v_call: TRBV19
clone_size: .
j_call: TRBJ1-2
cdr3_nt: TGTGCTAGTAGTCCCACCGGGACAGGGGGTTATGGCTACACCTTC
cdr3_aa: CASSPTGTGGYGYTF

d_call: TRBD1
v_call: TRBV6-1
clone_size: .
j_call: TRBJ1-5
cdr3_nt: TGTGCCAGCAGTGCCCAAGGGACAGGGAGCAATCAGCCCCAGCATTTT
cdr3_aa: CASSAQGTGSNQPQHF

d_call: TRBD2
v_call: TRBV11-3
clone_size: .
j_call: TRBJ2-1
cdr3_nt: TGTGCCAGCAGCTCCGGGACTAGCGGGAGGACAAATGAGCAGTTCTTC
cdr3_aa: CASSSGTSGRTNEQFF

d_call: .
v_call: TRBV5-4
clone_size: once
j_call: TRBJ2-6
cdr3_nt: TGTGCCAGCCGCTTAACCGAGTCTGGGGCCAACGTCCTGACTTTC
cdr3_aa: CASRLTESGANVLTF

d_call: .
v_call: TRBV7-8
clone_size: .
j_call: TRBJ2-7
cdr3_nt: TGTGCCAGCAGCTTTGAATCCGTGGGGGCAACCTCCTACGAGCAGTACTTC
cdr3_aa: CASSFESVGATSYEQYF

d_call: TRBD1
v_call: TRBV19
clone_size: .
j_call: TRBJ1-2
cdr3_nt: TGTGCCAGTAGTGTTAGGACAGGGGGCCTCTATGGCTACACCTTC
cdr3_aa: CASSVRTGGLYGYTF

d_call: TRBD1
v_call: TRBV28
clone_size: few
j_call: TRBJ2-7
cdr3_nt: TGTGCCAGCAGTTGGTCACAGGGGGTCTACGAGCAGTACTTC
cdr3_aa: CASSWSQGVYEQYF

d_call: TRBD1
v_call: TRBV6-1
clone_size: few
j_call: TRBJ2-5
cdr3_nt: TGTGCCAGCAGTCGACTGACAGGGGACCAAGAGACCCAGTACTTC
cdr3_aa: CASSRLTGDQETQYF

d_call: TRBD2
v_call: TRBV19
clone_size: .
j_call: TRBJ2-7
cdr3_nt: TGTGCCAGTTCCCATGGACTAGCGGGAGCCGCCTACGAGCAGTACTTC
cdr3_aa: CASSHGLAGAAYEQYF

d_call: TRBD2
v_call: TRBV6-4
clone_size: .
j_call: TRBJ2-3
cdr3_nt: TGTGCCAGCAGCCCACTAGCGGGAAATACAGATACGCAGTATTTT
cdr3_aa: CASSPLAGNTDTQYF

d_call: TRBD2
v_call: TRBV28
clone_size: .
j_call: TRBJ2-1
cdr3_nt: TGTGCCAGCAGTTTAGTTAGCGGGCCCTACAATGAGCAGTTCTTC
cdr3_aa: CASSLVSGPYNEQFF

d_call: .
v_call: TRBV30
clone_size: .
j_call: TRBJ1-4
cdr3_nt: TGTGCCTGGAGCCCGGGACTGAGAAATGAAAAACTGTTTTTT
cdr3_aa: CAWSPGLRNEKLFF

d_call: .
v_call: TRBV27
clone_size: .
j_call: TRBJ2-2
cdr3_nt: TGTGCCATACGGGTGTTCACCGGGGAGCTGTTTTTT
cdr3_aa: CAIRVFTGELFF

d_call: TRBD2
v_call: TRBV7-9
clone_size: .
j_call: TRBJ2-1
cdr3_nt: TGTGCCAGCAGCCCCGGGACTAGCCCCCCGAAACAGTTCTTC
cdr3_aa: CASSPGTSPPKQFF

d_call: TRBD1
v_call: TRBV7-3
clone_size: .
j_call: TRBJ2-3
cdr3_nt: TGTGCCAGCAGCTTAAACGACAGGGGGCTCAGAGATACGCAGTATTTT
cdr3_aa: CASSLNDRGLRDTQYF

d_call: .
v_call: TRBV30
clone_size: .
j_call: TRBJ2-4
cdr3_nt: TGTGCCTGGAGTACGCGGGGCCCCAAGAACAGTCAGTACTTC
cdr3_aa: CAWSTRGPKNSQYF

d_call: .
v_call: TRBV11-2
clone_size: once
j_call: TRBJ2-7
cdr3_nt: TGTGCCAGCAGCTCCCTGGCCCTGCGGGACTCGACCTACGAGCAGTACTTC
cdr3_aa: CASSSLALRDSTYEQYF

d_call: .
v_call: TRBV5-5
clone_size: .
j_call: TRBJ2-5
cdr3_nt: TGTGCCAGCAGCGTCAGAGGTTACCAAGAGACCCAGTACTTC
cdr3_aa: CASSVRGYQETQYF

d_call: .
v_call: TRBV11-3
clone_size: .
j_call: TRBJ2-5
cdr3_nt: TGTGCCAGCAGCTTAGGAGGGGGCCAAGAGACCCAGTACTTC
cdr3_aa: CASSLGGGQETQYF

d_call: TRBD2
v_call: TRBV4-1
clone_size: .
j_call: TRBJ2-7
cdr3_nt: TGCGCCAGCAGCCGGGCCCCTAGCGGCGAGCAGTACTTC
cdr3_aa: CASSRAPSGEQYF

d_call: .
v_call: TRBV6-6
clone_size: .
j_call: TRBJ1-2
cdr3_nt: TGTGCCAGCCAACAGTCGTATGGCTACACCTTC
cdr3_aa: CASQQSYGYTF

d_call: TRBD2
v_call: TRBV27
clone_size: .
j_call: TRBJ2-2
cdr3_nt: TGTGCCAGCGGCGGGACTAGCGGGAGGGCCCGGAACACCGGGGAGCTGTTTTTT
cdr3_aa: CASGGTSGRARNTGELFF

d_call: .
v_call: TRBV21-1
clone_size: few
j_call: TRBJ1-5
cdr3_nt: TGTGCGACGGACAGAAGGAACAATCAGCCCCAGCATTTT
cdr3_aa: CATDRRNNQPQHF

d_call: .
v_call: TRBV5-4
clone_size: .
j_call: TRBJ1-1
cdr3_nt: TGTGCCAGCAGCTTGTTTAAGAACACTGAAGCTTTCTTT
cdr3_aa: CASSLFKNTEAFF

d_call: TRBD2
v_call: TRBV19
clone_size: .
j_call: TRBJ2-1
cdr3_nt: TGTGCCAGTAACAGCGGGGATTACAATGAGCAGTTCTTC
cdr3_aa: CASNSGDYNEQFF